A selection of T cell receptor beta chains follows, all from one sample in a study of T cell responses to AZD1222 COVID-19 vaccine. Assay used: immunoSEQ multiplex PCR; TCRdb lists only in-frame clones, some missing. In the table there are around 120,000 clones, around 92% of which are singletons. The sequenced sample was peripheral blood, obtained 28 days after the second AZD1222 dose. Receptors were obtained from an adult who received the AZD1222 COVID-19 vaccine. Both conserved end residues are part of each CDR3. A D gene is named only where the DNA matches it firmly. A row's size may be missing; if present it is once, few, many or a size class.

CATSRDRTGWVYTF	TGTGCCACCAGCAGAGATAGGACAGGTTGGGTCTACACCTTC	TRBV15	NA	14	TRBD1	TRBJ1-2
CASSTGYFSPLHF	TGTGCCAGCAGCACGGGGTACTTCTCACCCCTCCACTTT	TRBV7-2	NA	13	NA	TRBJ1-6
CASSLAGGPDEQFF	TGTGCCAGCAGCTTGGCGGGAGGGCCGGATGAGCAGTTCTTC	TRBV5-4	once	14	TRBD2	TRBJ2-1
CASSIARDSYSNQPQHF	TGTGCCAGTAGTATCGCGAGGGACAGTTATAGCAATCAGCCCCAGCATTTT	TRBV19	NA	17	TRBD1	TRBJ1-5
CASSLEGGRGNTIYF	TGTGCCAGCAGCTTAGAGGGGGGCCGTGGAAACACCATATATTTT	TRBV7-2	NA	15	NA	TRBJ1-3
CASSTKRGSDNEQFF	TGTGCCAGCAGCACCAAGCGGGGGTCAGACAATGAGCAGTTCTTC	TRBV21-1	NA	15	NA	TRBJ2-1
CASRGRTGANTEAFF	TGTGCCAGCAGGGGTCGGACAGGGGCGAACACTGAAGCTTTCTTT	TRBV2	NA	15	TRBD1	TRBJ1-1
CSRQELCYEQYF	TGCAGTAGACAGGAACTTTGCTACGAGCAGTACTTC	TRBV29-1	NA	12	NA	TRBJ2-7
CASSTGLAVTDTQYF	TGTGCCAGCAGCACGGGACTAGCGGTCACAGATACGCAGTATTTT	TRBV7-2	NA	15	TRBD2	TRBJ2-3
CASSFFRGRTEAFF	TGTGCCAGCAGTTTTTTTAGGGGGCGAACTGAAGCTTTCTTT	TRBV28	NA	14	TRBD1	TRBJ1-1
CASSSQGGISLEQYF	TGTGCCAGCTCATCTCAGGGGGGGATCAGCCTCGAGCAGTACTTC	TRBV18	once	15	NA	TRBJ2-7
CASSRDRVAGNTIYF	TGTGCCAGCAGCCGCGACAGGGTAGCTGGAAACACCATATATTTT	TRBV6-5	NA	15	TRBD1	TRBJ1-3
CASSELAGGGYEQYF	TGTGCCAGCAGCGAACTAGCGGGAGGGGGCTACGAGCAGTACTTC	TRBV7-8	NA	15	TRBD2	TRBJ2-7
CASSLNPGSTGELFF	TGCGCCAGCAGCTTGAATCCAGGGAGCACCGGGGAGCTGTTTTTT	TRBV5-1	NA	15	NA	TRBJ2-2
CAISEATSGSSDTQYF	TGTGCCATCAGTGAGGCGACTAGCGGGAGTTCTGATACGCAGTATTTT	TRBV10-3	NA	16	TRBD2	TRBJ2-3
CASRRVTDTQYF	TGTGCCAGCAGGAGGGTGACAGATACGCAGTATTTT	TRBV11-2	NA	12	NA	TRBJ2-3
CASSLGRTGNTIYF	TGTGCCAGCAGTCTCGGGAGGACTGGAAACACCATATATTTT	TRBV28	NA	14	NA	TRBJ1-3
CASSSTGQGENEQFF	TGTGCCAGCAGTTCTACCGGACAGGGAGAGAATGAGCAGTTCTTC	TRBV28	NA	15	TRBD1	TRBJ2-1
CASSYGRGRDEQYF	TGTGCCAGCAGTTACGGCAGGGGGCGAGACGAGCAGTACTTC	TRBV6-2/TRBV6-3	NA	14	TRBD1	TRBJ2-7
CASSLRTAVFHGELFF	TGTGCCAGCAGTTTGAGGACAGCAGTTTTTCACGGGGAGCTGTTTTTT	TRBV28	few	16	NA	TRBJ2-2
CASSLVGSGAYNSPLHF	TGTGCCAGCAGCTTAGTAGGCTCGGGGGCCTATAATTCACCCCTCCACTTT	TRBV7-2	once	17	NA	TRBJ1-6
CASSPPSGGAFEETQYF	TGTGCCAGCTCACCACCTAGCGGGGGGGCCTTTGAGGAGACCCAGTACTTC	TRBV18	NA	17	TRBD2	TRBJ2-5
CASSQALGGSRGYTF	TGTGCCAGCAGCCAAGCTCTAGGGGGGTCTAGGGGCTACACCTTC	TRBV3-1/TRBV3-2	NA	15	NA	TRBJ1-2
CASKTGSREPQHF	TGTGCCAGCAAGACGGGGAGTAGGGAGCCCCAGCATTTT	TRBV2	NA	13	NA	TRBJ1-5
CSAGGSTDTQYF	TGCAGCGCGGGGGGGAGCACAGATACGCAGTATTTT	TRBV29-1	NA	12	TRBD2	TRBJ2-3
CASSRTVGLGAFF	TGTGCCAGCAGCCGGACCGTCGGGCTCGGAGCTTTCTTT	TRBV14	NA	13	NA	TRBJ1-1
CATSRDRVGYQPQHF	TGTGCCACCAGCAGAGACAGGGTTGGATATCAGCCCCAGCATTTT	TRBV15	NA	15	NA	TRBJ1-5
CASSRKAGLAGGETQYF	TGTGCCAGCAGCCGGAAAGCCGGACTAGCGGGAGGGGAGACCCAGTACTTC	TRBV3-1/TRBV3-2	NA	17	TRBD2	TRBJ2-5
CASTLAPLNTEAFF	TGTGCCAGCACCCTGGCACCGTTGAACACTGAAGCTTTCTTT	TRBV28	NA	14	NA	TRBJ1-1
CASSVAGTYTDTQYF	TGTGCCAGCAGCGTAGCGGGGACATACACAGATACGCAGTATTTT	TRBV9	NA	15	NA	TRBJ2-3
CASSQSGNQPQHF	TGTGCCAGCAGTCAGAGTGGTAATCAGCCCCAGCATTTT	TRBV27	NA	13	NA	TRBJ1-5
CASSENRDRGLFSEAFF	TGTGCCAGTAGTGAAAACCGGGACAGGGGGTTGTTCTCTGAAGCTTTCTTT	TRBV19	NA	17	TRBD1	TRBJ1-1
CSVGTAPTAIETQYF	TGCAGCGTGGGGACGGCCCCTACAGCTATTGAGACCCAGTACTTC	TRBV29-1	NA	15	NA	TRBJ2-5
CASSRTGQGAYEQYF	TGTGCCAGCAGTAGGACGGGACAGGGGGCCTACGAGCAGTACTTC	TRBV6-5	NA	15	TRBD1	TRBJ2-7
CASSPPTGNNSPLHF	TGCGCCAGCAGCCCCCCGACCGGAAATAATTCACCCCTCCACTTT	TRBV5-1	NA	15	NA	TRBJ1-6
CASSEVGANQPQHF	TGTGCCAGCAGTGAAGTGGGCGCCAATCAGCCCCAGCATTTT	TRBV6-1	few	14	NA	TRBJ1-5
CASSQTGGVIYEQYF	TGTGCCAGCAGCCAGACAGGGGGCGTCATCTACGAGCAGTACTTC	TRBV7-9	NA	15	TRBD1	TRBJ2-7
CASSSVGAFF	TGTGCCAGCAGCTCAGTGGGAGCTTTCTTT	TRBV7-9	NA	10	NA	TRBJ1-1
CASSLVGTAYEQYF	TGTGCCAGCAGCTTGGTAGGTACGGCCTACGAGCAGTACTTC	TRBV5-4	NA	14	NA	TRBJ2-7
CASSQVAGAAYEQYF	TGTGCCAGCAGCCAAGTGGCGGGAGCCGCCTACGAGCAGTACTTC	TRBV9	NA	15	TRBD2	TRBJ2-7